The 9 T cell receptor beta chains below all came from one sample that was sequenced in a study of regulatory T cells in long-lasting Graves disease. Stated time point: persistent/refractory GD, antithyroid drugs over 5 years with positive TRAb. TCR sequences were obtained from RNA taken from PBMCs. To make TCR beta libraries, researchers used iRepertoire HTBI primers and Arm-PCR of CDR3 regions. TCRdb called the multiplex PCR reads again in MiXCR, with one record for every CDR3 protein. The sample lists under 500,000 distinct CDR3 sequences, 20% occurring once. This material consisted of peripheral blood mononuclear cells (PBMCs), taken when the disease was refractory, from a patient treated with antithyroid drugs. These receptors were obtained from a female donor with Graves disease.

This clonotype was seen a handful of times. The chain couples TRBV4-1 to TRBJ1-1, with 8 bases lining up with TRBD1. CDR3 length: 14 amino acids. The J segment lost 5 bases and the V segment lost 8 bases, leaving 10 bases of the junction unmatched. Germline lookup yields CDR1 MGHRA and CDR2 YSYEKL. The CDR3 sequence is CASAKTGVGTEAFF. The CDR3 DNA is TGCGCCAGCGCCAAGACAGGGGTGGGAACTGAAGCTTTCTTT.

Turning to this clonotype: A much more abundant neighbour one base away suggests this may be a read error. This chain uses TRBV2 with TRBJ1-2; D not resolved. This CDR3 is built from 15 residues. Per the germline V gene, CDR1 is SNHLY and CDR2 is FYNNEI. CDR3 in DNA: TGTGCCAGCAGTGAGCGTTTACGGGCCTACTATAGCTACACCTTC. Protein: CASSERLRAYYSYTF.

This clonotype was counted between two and nine times. This rearrangement joins TRBV7-2 to TRBJ1-2; D ambiguous. The CDR3 has 13 residues. V was shortened by 5 bases and J by 2 bases, with 9 bases between the two germline ends. From germline, CDR1 is SGHTA and CDR2 FQGNSA. The CDR3 sequence: CASSPRANYGYTF. For the CDR3, the DNA is TGTGCCAGCAGCCCCCGTGCAAACTATGGCTACACCTTC.

The rearrangement joins TRBV6-1 to TRBJ1-1; D not resolved. This CDR3 has 13 amino acids. Trimming shortened V by 10 bases and J by 0 bases, and 12 bases separated the two germline ends. Germline CDR1 and CDR2: MNHNS and SASEGT. The CDR3 DNA reads TGTGCCAACTCCTTGGGAGTGAACACTGAAGCTTTCTTT. Its protein is CANSLGVNTEAFF.

The chain is built from TRBV24-1 and TRBJ1-5; D gene uncertain. CDR3 size: 10 residues. Deletions cut 5 bases from V and 7 bases from J, with 2 bases between. Per the germline V gene, CDR1 is KGHDR and CDR2 is SFDVKD. The CDR3 coding sequence is TGTGCCACCAGTGGCCAGCCCCAGCATTTT. Its translation: CATSGQPQHF.

This clonotype has a count of ten or more. Because the CDR3's place on the DNA is in doubt, the DNA is left out and the CDR3 is given as listed by TCRdb. This chain connects TRBV28 to TRBJ1-2; no check of the table's D call, TRBD1, against the DNA was made. Both ends counted, the CDR3 spans 17 residues. In germline, CDR1 is MDHEN, CDR2 SYDVKM. This CDR3 is CASSTSGQGAFVNGYTF.

V and J are TRBV29-1 and TRBJ1-5, with 7 bases that match TRBD1. The CDR3 loop spans 13 amino acids. The germline CDR1 and CDR2 sequences are SQVTM and ANQGSEA. The junction had 8 bases not matched to a gene; V was cut back by 5 bases and J by 7 bases. CDR3 residues: CSVSGTVGQPQHF. As DNA, the CDR3 is TGCAGCGTTAGCGGGACAGTCGGCCAGCCCCAGCATTTT.

CDR3 in DNA: TGCGCCAGCAGCTTGGAAGGGAATACGCAGTATTTT. Encoded protein: CASSLEGNTQYF. The rearrangement uses TRBV5-1 and TRBJ2-3; D call uncertain. Between the trimmed V and J ends, which lost 0 bases and 7 bases, there was a span of 6 bases. Germline CDR1 SGHRS, CDR2 YFSETQ. This CDR3 has 12 amino acids. The variable domain in full, with the rest retrieved from reference TRBV5-1 and TRBJ2-3, is KAGVTQTPRYLIKTRGQQVTLSCSPISGHRSVSWYQQTPGQGLQFLFEYFSETQRNKGNFPGRFSGRQFSNSRSEMNVSTLELGDSALYLCASSLEGNTQYFGPGTRLTVL.

This clonotype was counted many times. J is TRBJ2-7 and V is TRBV10-3; tentative D call: TRBD1 (5 bases). This CDR3 is 14 amino acids long. Between the trimmed V and J ends, which lost 5 bases and 1 base, there was a span of 12 bases. Per the germline V gene, CDR1 is ENHRY and CDR2 is SYGVKD. The CDR3 spells CAISQGDASYEQYF. Here the CDR3 DNA reads TGTGCCATCAGTCAGGGTGACGCTTCCTACGAGCAGTACTTC.